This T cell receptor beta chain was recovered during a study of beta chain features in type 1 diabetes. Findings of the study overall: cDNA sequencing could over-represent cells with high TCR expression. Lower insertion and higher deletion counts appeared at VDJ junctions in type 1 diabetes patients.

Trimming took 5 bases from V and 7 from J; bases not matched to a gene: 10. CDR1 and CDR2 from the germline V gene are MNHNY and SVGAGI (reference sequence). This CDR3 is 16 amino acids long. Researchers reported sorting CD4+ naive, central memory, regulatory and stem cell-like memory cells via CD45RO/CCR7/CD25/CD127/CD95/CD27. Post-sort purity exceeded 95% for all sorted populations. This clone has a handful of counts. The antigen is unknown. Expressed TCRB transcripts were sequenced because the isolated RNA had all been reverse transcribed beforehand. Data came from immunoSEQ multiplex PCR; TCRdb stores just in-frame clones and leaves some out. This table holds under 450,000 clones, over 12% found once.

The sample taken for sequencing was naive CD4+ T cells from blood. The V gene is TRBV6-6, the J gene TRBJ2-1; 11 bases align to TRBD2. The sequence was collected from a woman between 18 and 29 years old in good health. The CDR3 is CASSPPTSGSGNEQFF. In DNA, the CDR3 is TGTGCCAGCAGTCCCCCCACTAGCGGGAGTGGTAATGAGCAGTTCTTC.